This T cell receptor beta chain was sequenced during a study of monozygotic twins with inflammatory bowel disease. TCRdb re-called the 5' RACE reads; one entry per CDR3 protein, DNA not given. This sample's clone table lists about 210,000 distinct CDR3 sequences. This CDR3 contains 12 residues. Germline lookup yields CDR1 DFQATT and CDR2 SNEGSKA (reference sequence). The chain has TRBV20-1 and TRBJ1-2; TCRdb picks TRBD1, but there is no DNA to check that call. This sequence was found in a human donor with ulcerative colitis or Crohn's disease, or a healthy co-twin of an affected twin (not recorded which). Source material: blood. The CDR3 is CSADLRAYGYTF.